In its sample, the clone carrying this T cell receptor (beta chain) was seen a few times. Its matching antigen is unknown. CDR1 is SGDLS and CDR2 is YYNGEE in the germline V gene. With 5 bases removed from V and 3 bases from J, the gap between germline ends came to 16 bases. The CDR3 contains 15 residues. Measured with immunoSEQ multiplex PCR; TCRdb has only the in-frame clones, and not every one. The data contain 23,000 or so clones, 50% to 70% of them singletons. The data belong to a study of tumor-infiltrating lymphocytes in localized non-small cell lung cancer. Study overall: Resected tumor was paired with non-adjacent uninvolved lung from the same patient. Overall study results and limits: Different pieces of the same tissue went to different assays, confounding technical variation with intratumor heterogeneity. No T-cell fraction difference was seen between IM1 and IM2 tumors. Compared with uninvolved lung, tumors showed higher T cell infiltration by TCRbeta sequencing.

Sequenced material: lung tumor tissue. The rearrangement joins TRBV9 to TRBJ2-3, with a tentative D call TRBD1 (5 bases). This clonotype was sampled from a human donor with non-small cell lung cancer. The CDR3 here is CASRPGREPTDTQYF. For the CDR3, the DNA is TGTGCCAGCAGGCCTGGCAGGGAACCAACAGATACGCAGTATTTT.